The sequence of this TCR beta chain was determined in a study of T cells expressing NK-cell markers. Using the 5' RACE reads, TCRdb records one entry per CDR3 protein without DNA. Across 500,000 or so distinct CDR3 sequences, the top ten clones capture approximately 3.6% of the sample. Germline CDR1 reads DFQATT; CDR2 reads SNEGSKA (reference sequence). The CDR3 has 12 amino acids. The source material was blood T cells: a sorted CD56 or NKG2C T cell subset, CD4+ or CD8+ T cells, or bulk PBMC T cells (not recorded which). The J gene is TRBJ2-1, the V gene TRBV20-1. This receptor was taken from a man aged 18 to 35 in good health. The CDR3: CSPQSSYNEQFF.